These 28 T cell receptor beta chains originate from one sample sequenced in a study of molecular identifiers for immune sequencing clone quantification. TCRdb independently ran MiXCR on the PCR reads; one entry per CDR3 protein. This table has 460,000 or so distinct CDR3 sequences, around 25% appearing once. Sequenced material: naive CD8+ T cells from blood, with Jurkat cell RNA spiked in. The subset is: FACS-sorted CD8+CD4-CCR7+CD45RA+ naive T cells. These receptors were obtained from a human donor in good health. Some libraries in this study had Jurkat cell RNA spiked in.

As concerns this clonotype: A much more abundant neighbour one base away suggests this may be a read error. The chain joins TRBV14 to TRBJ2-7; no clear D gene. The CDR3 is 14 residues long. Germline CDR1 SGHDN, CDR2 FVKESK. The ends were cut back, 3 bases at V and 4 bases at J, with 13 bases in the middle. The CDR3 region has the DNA TGTGCCAGCAGCCAGGAAGCCTACTGGTACGAGCAGTACTTC. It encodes CASSQEAYWYEQYF.

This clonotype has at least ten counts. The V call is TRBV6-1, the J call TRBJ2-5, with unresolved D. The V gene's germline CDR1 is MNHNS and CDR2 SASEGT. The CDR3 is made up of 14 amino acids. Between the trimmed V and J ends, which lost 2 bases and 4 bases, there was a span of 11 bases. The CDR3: CASSEMRSRETQYF. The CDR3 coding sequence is TGTGCCAGCAGTGAAATGCGGAGCCGAGAGACCCAGTACTTC.

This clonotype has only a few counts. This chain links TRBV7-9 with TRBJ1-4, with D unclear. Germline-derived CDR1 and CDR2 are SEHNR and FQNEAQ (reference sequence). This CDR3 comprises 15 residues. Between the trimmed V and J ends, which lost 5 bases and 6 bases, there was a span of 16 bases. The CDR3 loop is CASSDLSPLYEKLFF. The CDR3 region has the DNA TGTGCCAGCAGCGACCTTTCACCCCTTTATGAAAAACTGTTTTTT.

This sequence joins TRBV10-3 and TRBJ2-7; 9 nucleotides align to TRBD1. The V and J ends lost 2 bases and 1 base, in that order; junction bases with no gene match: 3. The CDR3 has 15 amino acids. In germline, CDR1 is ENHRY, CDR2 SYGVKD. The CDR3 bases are TGTGCCATCAGTGAGCCGGGACAGGGATCCTACGAGCAGTACTTC. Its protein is CAISEPGQGSYEQYF.

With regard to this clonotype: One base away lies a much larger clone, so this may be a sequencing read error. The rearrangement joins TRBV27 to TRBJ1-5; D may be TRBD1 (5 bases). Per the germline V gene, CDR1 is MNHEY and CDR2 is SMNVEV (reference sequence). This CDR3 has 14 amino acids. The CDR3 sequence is CASSIRQFNQPQQF. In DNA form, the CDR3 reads TGTGCCAGCAGTATAAGACAGTTCAATCAGCCCCAGCAGTTT.

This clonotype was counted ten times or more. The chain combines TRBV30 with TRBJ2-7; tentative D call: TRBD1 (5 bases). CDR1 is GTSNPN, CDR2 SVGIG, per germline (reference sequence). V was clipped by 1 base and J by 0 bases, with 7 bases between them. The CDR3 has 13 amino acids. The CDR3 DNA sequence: TGTGCCTGGAGTGGCAGGGACTCCTACGAGCAGTACTTC. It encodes CAWSGRDSYEQYF.

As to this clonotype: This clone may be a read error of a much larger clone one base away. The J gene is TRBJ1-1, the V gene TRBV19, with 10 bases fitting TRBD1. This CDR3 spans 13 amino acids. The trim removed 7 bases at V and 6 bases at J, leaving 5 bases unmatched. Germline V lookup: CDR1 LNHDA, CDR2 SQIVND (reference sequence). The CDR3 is CASIRTGGSEAFF. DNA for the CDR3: TGTGCCAGTATCAGGACAGGGGGGTCTGAAGCTTTCTTT.

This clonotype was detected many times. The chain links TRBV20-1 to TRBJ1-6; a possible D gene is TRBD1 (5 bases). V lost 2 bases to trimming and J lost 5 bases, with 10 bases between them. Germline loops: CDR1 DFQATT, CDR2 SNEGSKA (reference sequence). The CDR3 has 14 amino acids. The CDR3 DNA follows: TGCAGTGCTAGATCAGGGCTGGATAATTCACCCCTCCACTTT. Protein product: CSARSGLDNSPLHF.

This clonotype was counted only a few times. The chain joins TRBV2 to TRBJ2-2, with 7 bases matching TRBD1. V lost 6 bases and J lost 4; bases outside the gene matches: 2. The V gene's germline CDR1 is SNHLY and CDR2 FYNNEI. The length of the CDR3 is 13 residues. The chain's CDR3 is CASRTGITGELFF. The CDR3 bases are TGTGCCAGCAGGACAGGGATCACCGGGGAGCTGTTTTTT.

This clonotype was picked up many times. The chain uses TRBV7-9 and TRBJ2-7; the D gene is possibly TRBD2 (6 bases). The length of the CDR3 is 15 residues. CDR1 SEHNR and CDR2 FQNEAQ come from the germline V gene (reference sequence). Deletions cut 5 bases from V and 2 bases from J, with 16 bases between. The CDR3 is CASSLPSDPTYEQYF. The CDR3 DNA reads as TGTGCCAGCAGCCTGCCTAGCGACCCCACCTACGAGCAGTACTTC.

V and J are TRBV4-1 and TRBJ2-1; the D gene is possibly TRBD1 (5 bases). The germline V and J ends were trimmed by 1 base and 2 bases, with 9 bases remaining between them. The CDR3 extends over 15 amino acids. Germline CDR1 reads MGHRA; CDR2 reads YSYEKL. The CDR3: CASSQVQGTYNEQFF. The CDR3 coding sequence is TGCGCCAGCAGCCAAGTTCAGGGTACCTACAATGAGCAGTTCTTC.

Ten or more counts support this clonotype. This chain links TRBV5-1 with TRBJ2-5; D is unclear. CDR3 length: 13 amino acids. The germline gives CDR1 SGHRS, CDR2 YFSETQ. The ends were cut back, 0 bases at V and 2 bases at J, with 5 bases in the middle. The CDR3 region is CASSLGVQETQYF. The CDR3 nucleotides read TGCGCCAGCAGCTTGGGGGTTCAAGAGACCCAGTACTTC.

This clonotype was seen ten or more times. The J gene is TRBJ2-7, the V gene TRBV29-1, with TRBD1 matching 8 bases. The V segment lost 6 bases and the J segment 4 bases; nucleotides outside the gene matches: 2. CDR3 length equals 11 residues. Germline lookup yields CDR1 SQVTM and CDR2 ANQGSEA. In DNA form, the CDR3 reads TGCAGCGTCGACAGGGGTTACGAGCAGTACTTC. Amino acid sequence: CSVDRGYEQYF.

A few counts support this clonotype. The CDR3, as DNA: TGTGCCAGCAGCTCGATCGACAGGTTTGCTGAAGCTTTCTTT. Translating it yields CASSSIDRFAEAFF. This rearrangement joins TRBV13 to TRBJ1-1; a possible D gene is TRBD1 (6 bases). The CDR3 extends over 14 amino acids. Germline V CDR1 and CDR2: PRHDT, FYEKMQ (reference sequence). Trimming pared 4 bases from V and 6 bases from J, leaving 15 bases between.

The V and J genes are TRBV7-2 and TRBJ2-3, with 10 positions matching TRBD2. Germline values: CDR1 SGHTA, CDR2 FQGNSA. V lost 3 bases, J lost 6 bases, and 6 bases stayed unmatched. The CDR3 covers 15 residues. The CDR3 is CASSFLAGVVDTQYF. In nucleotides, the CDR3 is TGTGCCAGCAGCTTCCTAGCGGGGGTCGTGGATACGCAGTATTTT.

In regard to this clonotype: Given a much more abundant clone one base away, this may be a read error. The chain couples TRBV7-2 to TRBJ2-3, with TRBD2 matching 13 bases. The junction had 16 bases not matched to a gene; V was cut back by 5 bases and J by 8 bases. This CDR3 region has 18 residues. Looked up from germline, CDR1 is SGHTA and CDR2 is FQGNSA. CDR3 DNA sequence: TGTGCCAGCAGCCAAGGGACTAGCGGGAATCTGGGGGCAGCTACGCAGTATTTT. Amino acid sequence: CASSQGTSGNLGAATQYF. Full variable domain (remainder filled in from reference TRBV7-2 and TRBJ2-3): GAGVSQSPSNKVTEKGKDVELRCDPISGHTALYWYRQSLGQGLEFLIYFQGNSAPDKSGLPSDRFSAERTGGSVSTLTIQRTQQEDSAVYLCASSQGTSGNLGAATQYFGPGTRLTVL.

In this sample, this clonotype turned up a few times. The CDR3 DNA sequence: TGTGCCAGCAGCTTGGAGGCCCTCCCCGGGGAGCTGTTTTTT. It specifies CASSLEALPGELFF. This sequence joins TRBV5-5 and TRBJ2-2; D remains ambiguous. Trimming cost V 0 bases and J 6 bases, with 9 bases left between them. Germline CDR1 and CDR2: SGHKS and YYEKEE (reference sequence). CDR3 length: 14 amino acids. Together with reference TRBV5-5 and TRBJ2-2, the CDR3 gives the full variable domain: DAGVTQSPTHLIKTRGQQVTLRCSPISGHKSVSWYQQVLGQGPQFIFQYYEKEERGRGNFPDRFSARQFPNYSSELNVNALLLGDSALYLCASSLEALPGELFFGEGSRLTVL.

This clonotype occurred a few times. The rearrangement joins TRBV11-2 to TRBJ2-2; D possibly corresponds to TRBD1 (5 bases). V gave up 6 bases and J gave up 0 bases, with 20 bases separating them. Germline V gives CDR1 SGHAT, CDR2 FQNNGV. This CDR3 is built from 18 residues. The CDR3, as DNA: TGTGCCAGCAGAGGGGCCCAACCGGGCCAGACGAACACCGGGGAGCTGTTTTTT. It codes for CASRGAQPGQTNTGELFF.

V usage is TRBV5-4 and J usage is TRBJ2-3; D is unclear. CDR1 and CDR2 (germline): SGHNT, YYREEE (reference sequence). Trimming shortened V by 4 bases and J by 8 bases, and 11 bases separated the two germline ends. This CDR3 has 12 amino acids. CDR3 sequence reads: CASSPFSGTQYF. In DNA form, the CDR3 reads TGTGCCAGCAGCCCCTTTTCGGGTACGCAGTATTTT.

CDR3 sequence (DNA): TGTGCCAGCAGTTACTCGGCTAGTTCACCCCTCCACTTT. Protein sequence: CASSYSASSPLHF. The V call is TRBV6-2 or TRBV6-3, the J call TRBJ1-6; D gene uncertain. Deletions cut 0 bases from V and 9 bases from J, with 6 bases between. Germline lookup yields CDR1 MNHEY and CDR2 SVGEGT. This CDR3 comprises 13 residues.

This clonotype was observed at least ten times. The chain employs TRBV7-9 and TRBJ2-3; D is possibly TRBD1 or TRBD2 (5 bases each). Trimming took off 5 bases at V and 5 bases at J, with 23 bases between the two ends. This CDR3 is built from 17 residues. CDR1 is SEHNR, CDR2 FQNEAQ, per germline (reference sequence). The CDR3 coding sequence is TGTGCCAGCAGCAAAAGTCCGGGACCGCTTCTCAAAGATACGCAGTATTTT. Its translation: CASSKSPGPLLKDTQYF.

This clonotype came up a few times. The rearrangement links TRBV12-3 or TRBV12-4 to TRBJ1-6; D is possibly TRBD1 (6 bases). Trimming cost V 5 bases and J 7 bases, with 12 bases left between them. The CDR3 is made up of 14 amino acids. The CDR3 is CASSTRGANSPLHF. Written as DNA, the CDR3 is TGTGCCAGCAGTACCAGGGGAGCCAATTCACCCCTCCACTTT.

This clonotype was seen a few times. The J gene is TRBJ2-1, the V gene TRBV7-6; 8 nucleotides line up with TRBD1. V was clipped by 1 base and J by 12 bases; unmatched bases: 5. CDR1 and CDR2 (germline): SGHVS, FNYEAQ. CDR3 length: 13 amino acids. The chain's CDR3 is CASSLGGDRGQFF. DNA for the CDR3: TGTGCCAGCAGCTTAGGGGGTGACAGGGGGCAGTTCTTC.

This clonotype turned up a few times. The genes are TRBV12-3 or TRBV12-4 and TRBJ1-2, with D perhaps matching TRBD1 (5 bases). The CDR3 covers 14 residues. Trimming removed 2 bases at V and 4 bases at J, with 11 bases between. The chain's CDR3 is CASSLPGLTYGYTF. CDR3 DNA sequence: TGTGCCAGCAGTTTACCGGGGCTCACCTATGGCTACACCTTC.

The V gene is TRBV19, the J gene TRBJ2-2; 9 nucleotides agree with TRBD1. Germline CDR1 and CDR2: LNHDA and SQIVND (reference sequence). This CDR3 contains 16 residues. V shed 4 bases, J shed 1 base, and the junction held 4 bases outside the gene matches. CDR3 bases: TGTGCCAGTAGTAGCCGGGACAGGGTGAACACCGGGGAGCTGTTTTTT. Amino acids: CASSSRDRVNTGELFF.

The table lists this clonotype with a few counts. The CDR3 nucleotides read TGTGCCAGCAGCTTGGATATTGCGAACACCGGGGAGCTGTTTTTT. Translating it yields CASSLDIANTGELFF. The J gene is TRBJ2-2, the V gene TRBV5-6; no reliable D call. Germline CDR1 SGHDT, CDR2 YYEEEE. The V end was cut by 0 bases, the J end by 0 bases, with 6 bases between. The CDR3 runs 15 residues.

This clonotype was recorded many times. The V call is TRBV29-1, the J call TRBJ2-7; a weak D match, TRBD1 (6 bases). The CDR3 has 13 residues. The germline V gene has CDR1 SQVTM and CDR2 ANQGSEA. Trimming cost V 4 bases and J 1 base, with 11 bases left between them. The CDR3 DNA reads TGCAGCGTTGGGCCAGGGGATTCCTACGAGCAGTACTTC. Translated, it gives CSVGPGDSYEQYF.

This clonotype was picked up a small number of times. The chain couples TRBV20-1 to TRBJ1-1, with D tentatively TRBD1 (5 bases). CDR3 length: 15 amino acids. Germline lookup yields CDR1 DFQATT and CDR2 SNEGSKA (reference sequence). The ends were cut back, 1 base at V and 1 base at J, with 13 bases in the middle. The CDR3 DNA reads TGCAGTGCTAGAGCCCGCAGGGCCCCGAACACTGAAGCTTTCTTT. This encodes CSARARRAPNTEAFF.